The T cell receptor beta chain under discussion was sequenced for a study of blood T cells in healthy people across ages. With a J-beta primer mix and a sample-barcoded 5' primer, a second PCR ran about 6 to 11 cycles. With 12 random nucleotides, a template-switch adaptor tagged each individual cDNA molecule. TCRdb recomputed calls from the 5' RACE reads with MiXCR, one row per CDR3 protein. This sample has 1.5 million to 2 million distinct CDR3 sequences, with 49% found just once. The V gene's germline CDR1 is SGHRS and CDR2 YFSETQ. This CDR3 is 14 amino acids long. With regard to this clonotype: What it binds is unknown.

Study-level findings and limits: Unknown CMV status may confound age-related changes in expanded clones. Calculation of diversity from one million T cells yielded estimates considered to be underestimates.

This receptor was taken from a woman in her 40s in good health. The rearrangement uses TRBV5-1 and TRBJ2-1, with D perhaps TRBD1 (6 bases). The DNA end favors TRBJ2-7, so the J call may be wrong. Input material: blood. The CDR3 DNA reads TGCGCCAGCAGCTTGGGACAGGCCTTCGACGAGCAGTACTTC. Protein: CASSLGQAFDEQYF.